The source of this TCR beta chain is a study of tumor and adjacent non-tumor tissue in lung cancer. Three rounds of nested PCR, following a modified ARM-PCR protocol, produced the TCRbeta library. Via MiXCR, TCRdb re-called the multiplex PCR reads, giving one row per CDR3 protein. The sample has 100,000 or so distinct CDR3 sequences; about 80% are singletons. V shed 6 bases, J shed 0 bases, and the junction held 6 bases outside the gene matches. Per germline, CDR1 MNHEY and CDR2 SVGAGI. This CDR3 contains 17 residues. RNA was extracted from bulk tissue without any cell sorting. Distant lung tissue was collected more than 3 cm away from the tumor edge. This clonotype was observed many times.

The V and J genes are TRBV6-5 and TRBJ2-6; 9 bases are a match to TRBD1. The receptor was derived from a man aged 55-75 years with small cell lung cancer. The source material was distant non-tumor lung tissue. The CDR3 DNA follows: TGTGCCAGCAGGAAGGGACAGGGCGTCTCTGGGGCCAACGTCCTGACTTTC. As protein: CASRKGQGVSGANVLTF.